This T cell receptor (beta chain) comes out of a study of T cell responses to AZD1222 COVID-19 vaccine. Deletions cut 0 bases from V and 4 bases from J, with 13 bases between. The CDR3 extends over 15 amino acids. Germline V gives CDR1 LGHNA, CDR2 YSLEER. Findings and caveats of the study: Spike-specific TCR breadth and depth both grew after two AZD1222 doses. It was only a handful of AZD1222 recipients who were seropositive at baseline.

TCRdb's table, derived via immunoSEQ multiplex PCR, lists solely in-frame clones and lacks some. The sample has approximately 150,000 clones; roughly nine tenths are singletons. Of note for this clone: Its antigen is as yet unknown.

Sample: peripheral blood, taken on day 0 of AZD1222 vaccination. The rearrangement joins TRBV4-3 to TRBJ2-7, with a weak D call TRBD2 (6 bases). The sequence was collected from an adult in good health. The CDR3 spells CASSQEATGVYEQYF. CDR3 in DNA: TGCGCCAGCAGCCAAGAGGCGACGGGAGTTTACGAGCAGTACTTC.